This TCR beta chain was documented in a study of neoadjuvant anti-PD-1 for oral cavity cancer. Time point given: after neoadjuvant nivolumab, at surgical resection. Cohort: HPV-negative, locally advanced oral cavity squamous cell carcinoma patients. The sample holds a few counts of this clone. The CDR3 runs 15 residues. In germline, CDR1 is MNHEY, CDR2 SMNVEV (reference sequence). V dropped 3 bases and J dropped 0; count of bases not matched to a gene: 3. The method was immunoSEQ multiplex PCR; TCRdb's version includes in-frame clones alone and lacks a portion of them. Of 23,000 or so clones in the sample, approximately 27% were seen once.

This sample comprised tumor tissue, obtained after nivolumab (anti-PD-1) treatment. The TCR originated in a person aged 40 to 85 with oral cavity squamous cell carcinoma. This chain connects TRBV27 to TRBJ2-3; 7 bases match TRBD2. CDR3 coding DNA: TGTGCCAGCAGTTTTCTAGCGGTTAGCACAGATACGCAGTATTTT. Protein sequence: CASSFLAVSTDTQYF.